The 32 T cell receptor beta chains given below trace back to one sample, sequenced in a study of T cell responses to AZD1222 COVID-19 vaccine. Sequencing used immunoSEQ multiplex PCR; TCRdb keeps in-frame clones, though not all of them. The sample holds fewer than 150,000 clones; over 90% are singletons and the top ten take about 1%. Specimen: peripheral blood, collected on day 0 of AZD1222 vaccination. The receptors come from an adult in good health.

Comments on this clone: The junction departs from germline at one end; a sequencing error may be responsible. The gene calls are TRBV7-7 and TRBJ2-1; 11 positions agree with TRBD2. Germline CDR1 SSHAT, CDR2 FNYEAQ (reference sequence). The CDR3 spans 15 residues. CDR3 nucleotides: TGTGCTAGCAGCTTGACTAGCGGGGAGGACAATGAGCAGTTCTTC. Translation: CASSLTSGEDNEQFF.

This chain joins TRBV19 and TRBJ1-1; D remains ambiguous. The CDR3 runs to 14 residues. Trimming pared 5 bases from V and 4 bases from J, leaving 14 bases between. Germline CDR1 reads LNHDA; CDR2 reads SQIVND (reference sequence). CDR3 DNA: TGTGCCAGTAGTCCAGCCGGGAGACTCACTGAAGCTTTCTTT. Its translation is CASSPAGRLTEAFF.

Details on this clone: At the DNA level, this CDR3 is encoded by other sequences in the same sample as well. The V and J genes are TRBV3-1 (or the pseudogene TRBV3-2) and TRBJ1-2; 7 bases agree with TRBD1. The CDR3 is 12 residues long. V lost 4 bases and J lost 8; bases outside the gene matches: 4. Germline V lookup: CDR1 LGHDT, CDR2 YNNKEL (reference sequence). CDR3 in amino acids: CASSPGTVGYTF. Written as DNA, the CDR3 is TGTGCCAGCAGCCCAGGGACAGTGGGCTACACCTTC.

The CDR3 DNA is TGCGCCAGCAGCCCCGGGACAGTCTACAATGAGCAGTTCTTC. Amino acids: CASSPGTVYNEQFF. The J gene is TRBJ2-1, the V gene TRBV5-1; 7 positions match TRBD1. Germline assignment: CDR1 SGHRS and CDR2 YFSETQ. The CDR3 has 14 residues. Trimming cost V 4 bases and J 3 bases; bases outside gene matches: 4.

CDR3 in amino acids: CASSSSTSGGRDTQYF. CDR3 DNA: TGCGCCAGCAGCTCGTCGACTAGCGGGGGGAGGGATACGCAGTATTTT. The V call is TRBV5-1, the J call TRBJ2-3, with 13 bases aligning to TRBD2. Losses at the gene ends were 3 bases for V and 6 bases for J; bases not matched to a gene: 7. This CDR3 has 16 amino acids. Per germline, CDR1 SGHRS and CDR2 YFSETQ.

The chain joins TRBV30 to TRBJ1-1; unclear D gene. Germline CDR1 reads GTSNPN; CDR2 reads SVGIG (reference sequence). V lost 4 bases to trimming and J lost 11 bases, with 14 bases between them. The CDR3 is 11 amino acids. The CDR3 DNA follows: TGTGCCTGGAACCCATTAAGGGCGGCTTTCTTT. This gives the protein CAWNPLRAAFF.

DNA of the CDR3: TGTGCCAGCAGCCAAGATAGGGGATGGGACTATGGCTACACCTTC. Translating it yields CASSQDRGWDYGYTF. The V and J genes are TRBV14 and TRBJ1-2; possibly TRBD1 for D (5 bases). Germline V gene lookup returns CDR1 SGHDN and CDR2 FVKESK. The CDR3 contains 15 residues. With 0 bases removed from V and 3 bases from J, the gap between germline ends came to 11 bases.

The chain has TRBV6-5 and TRBJ2-5; TRBD1 matches at 7 bases. CDR3 length equals 13 residues. After removal of 8 bases from V and 5 bases from J, the junction contained 8 bases not matched to a gene. The germline CDR1 and CDR2 sequences are MNHEY and SVGAGI. In DNA, the CDR3 is TGTGCCAGCGGGCGGACAGGACGGGAGACCCAGTACTTC. Protein: CASGRTGRETQYF.

V and J are TRBV6-5 and TRBJ1-1; no firm D call. Germline-derived CDR1 and CDR2 are MNHEY and SVGAGI. The CDR3 spans 15 residues. Trimming cost V 5 bases and J 5 bases, with 18 bases left between them. CDR3 DNA: TGTGCCAGCAGTAATCTCCGAGGGAGTGGGACTGAAGCTTTCTTT. Protein: CASSNLRGSGTEAFF.

V usage is TRBV2 and J usage is TRBJ1-5; the D gene is possibly TRBD1 (5 bases). Trimming left V 4 bases short and J 6 bases short, with 10 bases between. Germline V gene sequence: CDR1 SNHLY, CDR2 FYNNEI. This CDR3 contains 13 residues. In DNA, the CDR3 is TGTGCCAGCAGTGCCGAAACAGGTCAGCCCCAGCATTTT. Protein product: CASSAETGQPQHF.

This chain uses TRBV19 with TRBJ1-1; no firm D call. The CDR3 runs to 15 residues. CDR1 LNHDA and CDR2 SQIVND come from the germline V gene (reference sequence). Between the trimmed V and J ends, which lost 4 bases and 0 bases, there was a span of 12 bases. The CDR3 nucleotides read TGTGCCAGTAGTAGTTCAGGAATACTGAACACTGAAGCTTTCTTT. Protein product: CASSSSGILNTEAFF.

The V gene is TRBV7-9, the J gene TRBJ2-5; possible D gene TRBD2, 6 bases. Trimming cost V 5 bases and J 4 bases, with 14 bases left between them. The germline gives CDR1 SEHNR, CDR2 FQNEAQ (reference sequence). The CDR3 is 14 amino acids. Written as DNA, the CDR3 is TGTGCCAGCAGCCGCCGTGAGGAGGGAGAGACCCAGTACTTC. Its translation is CASSRREEGETQYF.

This clone was counted once. V and J are TRBV10-2 and TRBJ1-5; a possible D gene is TRBD1 (5 bases). The V gene's germline CDR1 is WSHSY and CDR2 SAAADI. V lost 8 bases and J lost 6, with 14 bases in between. This CDR3 has 13 residues. The CDR3 sequence is CASRGEGGQPQHF. The DNA of the CDR3 is TGCGCCAGCCGGGGGGAGGGTGGTCAGCCCCAGCATTTT.

The chain links TRBV19 to TRBJ1-5; 7 bases align to TRBD1. V shed 10 bases, J shed 6 bases, and the junction held 12 bases outside the gene matches. The V gene's germline CDR1 is LNHDA and CDR2 SQIVND (reference sequence). The CDR3 is 14 amino acids. CDR3 in DNA: TGTGCCACCCGCCGACAGGGCGGATCTCAGCCCCAGCATTTT. It encodes CATRRQGGSQPQHF.

This chain uses TRBV12-5 with TRBJ2-3, with D tentatively TRBD1 (6 bases). Per the germline V gene, CDR1 is LGHNT and CDR2 is FRNRAP. V lost 5 bases to trimming and J lost 0 bases, with 12 bases between them. The CDR3 runs to 15 residues. The CDR3 loop reads CASGPGQFSTDTQYF. CDR3 coding DNA: TGTGCTAGTGGTCCCGGACAGTTCAGCACAGATACGCAGTATTTT.

The rearrangement uses TRBV2 and TRBJ2-2; 8 positions agree with TRBD1. V lost 4 bases and J lost 0; bases outside the gene matches: 10. CDR1 is SNHLY, CDR2 FYNNEI, per germline. The CDR3 consists of 18 residues. In DNA form, the CDR3 reads TGTGCCAGCAGTGTCACCGGGACAGGCGCCGCGAACACCGGGGAGCTGTTTTTT. This codes for CASSVTGTGAANTGELFF. The entire variable domain, with the rest obtained from reference TRBV2 and TRBJ2-2, is as follows: EPEVTQTPSHQVTQMGQEVILRCVPISNHLYFYWYRQILGQKVEFLVSFYNNEISEKSEIFDDQFSVERPDGSNFTLKIRSTKLEDSAMYFCASSVTGTGAANTGELFFGEGSRLTVL.

V is TRBV13 and J is TRBJ2-1, with D perhaps matching TRBD1 or TRBD2 (6 bases each). Trimming took 1 base from V and 6 from J, leaving 10 bases between them. CDR1 and CDR2 (germline): PRHDT, FYEKMQ (reference sequence). The CDR3 spans 14 residues. The CDR3: CASSLVKGGNEQFF. CDR3 DNA: TGTGCCAGCAGCTTAGTAAAGGGGGGCAATGAGCAGTTCTTC.

The sample holds one count of this clone. The chain joins TRBV13 to TRBJ2-7, with TRBD1 as a possible D gene (5 bases). Between the trimmed V and J ends, which lost 5 bases and 0 bases, there was a span of 8 bases. The germline CDR1 and CDR2 sequences are PRHDT and FYEKMQ (reference sequence). CDR3 length equals 13 residues. CDR3 amino acids: CASSSDSSYEQYF. Written as DNA, the CDR3 is TGTGCCAGCAGCAGCGACAGCTCCTACGAGCAGTACTTC.

J is TRBJ1-1 and V is TRBV27; D is perhaps TRBD1 (5 bases). V was shortened by 5 bases and J by 11 bases, with 18 bases between the two germline ends. This CDR3 is 13 amino acids long. Germline V gives CDR1 MNHEY, CDR2 SMNVEV (reference sequence). The CDR3: CASSLPGAGRAFF. CDR3 coding DNA: TGTGCCAGCAGTCTGCCCGGGGCAGGAAGGGCTTTCTTT.

This sequence joins TRBV5-1 and TRBJ1-2; D ambiguous. Germline V CDR1 and CDR2: SGHRS, YFSETQ. The V end lost 3 bases, the J end lost 8 bases, and 14 bases lay between the germline ends. The CDR3 has 13 residues. For the CDR3, the DNA is TGCGCCAGCAGCTCCGACGGTGTGTGGGGCTACACCTTC. Its protein is CASSSDGVWGYTF.

V is TRBV5-6 and J is TRBJ2-2, with a weak D call TRBD2 (6 bases). Between the trimmed V and J ends, which lost 6 bases and 8 bases, there was a span of 14 bases. Per germline, CDR1 SGHDT and CDR2 YYEEEE. This CDR3 comprises 13 residues. CDR3 DNA sequence: TGTGCCAGCACCATCGGGGGTGGTGGGGAGCTGTTTTTT. Residues: CASTIGGGGELFF.

V gene TRBV6-1 combines with J gene TRBJ2-6; no firm D call. The V end was cut by 1 base, the J end by 4 bases, with 5 bases between. The CDR3 totals 14 residues. In germline, CDR1 is MNHNS, CDR2 SASEGT. DNA for the CDR3: TGTGCCAGCAGTGAAGTCTCCGGGGCCAACGTCCTGACTTTC. Translating it yields CASSEVSGANVLTF.

The V gene is TRBV5-4, the J gene TRBJ2-7, with 7 nucleotides matching TRBD1. The germline V gene encodes CDR1 SGHNT and CDR2 YYREEE (reference sequence). J gave up 3 bases and V 3 bases, and 6 bases lay outside the gene matches. This CDR3 spans 14 amino acids. The CDR3 sequence is CASSYPGQFYEQYF. CDR3 nucleotide sequence: TGTGCCAGCAGCTACCCGGGACAGTTCTACGAGCAGTACTTC.

The CDR3 sequence is CASSLGSSASTDTQYF. In DNA form, the CDR3 reads TGCGCCAGCAGCTTGGGCTCTAGCGCAAGCACAGATACGCAGTATTTT. J is TRBJ2-3 and V is TRBV5-1; a possible D gene is TRBD2 (6 bases). This CDR3 spans 16 amino acids. The ends were cut back, 0 bases at V and 0 bases at J, with 11 bases in the middle. CDR1 is SGHRS and CDR2 is YFSETQ in the germline V gene.

This chain links TRBV5-6 with TRBJ1-5; D possibly corresponds to TRBD1 (6 bases). The length of the CDR3 is 13 residues. Trimming left V 0 bases short and J 6 bases short, with 7 bases between. Germline V CDR1 and CDR2: SGHDT, YYEEEE. The CDR3 bases are TGTGCCAGCAGCTTGGGGGGGGCTCAGCCCCAGCATTTT. This translates into CASSLGGAQPQHF.

The sample holds one count of this clone. The rearrangement links TRBV5-4 to TRBJ1-2, with D perhaps matching TRBD1 (5 bases). The germline V and J ends were trimmed by 3 bases and 12 bases, with 12 bases remaining between them. Germline CDR1 SGHNT, CDR2 YYREEE (reference sequence). The CDR3 consists of 11 residues. CDR3: CASSWGEANTF. The CDR3 region has the DNA TGTGCCAGCAGCTGGGGGGAGGCAAACACCTTC.

This chain links TRBV4-2 with TRBJ1-1; 7 positions match TRBD1. Trimming at V came to 0 bases and at J to 3 bases, leaving 10 bases not matched to a gene. There are 17 residues in the CDR3. Germline-derived CDR1 and CDR2 are LGHNA and YNFKEQ. For the CDR3, the DNA is TGTGCCAGCAGCCAAGAGGACGAACCAGGGGGTGACACTGAAGCTTTCTTT. Protein product: CASSQEDEPGGDTEAFF.

J is TRBJ2-7 and V is TRBV11-3; weak D call: TRBD1 (6 bases). This CDR3 has 14 amino acids. The V and J ends lost 0 bases and 5 bases respectively, with 11 bases between them. Per the germline V gene, CDR1 is SGHNT and CDR2 is YENEEA. The CDR3 here is CASSLEGGTDEQYF. CDR3 DNA sequence: TGTGCCAGCAGCTTAGAAGGGGGTACGGACGAGCAGTACTTC.

This chain uses TRBV10-2 with TRBJ1-5; D not certain. V lost 6 bases and J lost 5, with 11 bases in between. Germline CDR1 reads WSHSY; CDR2 reads SAAADI. This CDR3 contains 13 residues. This CDR3 reads CASSSTWYQPQHF. Written as DNA, the CDR3 is TGCGCCAGCAGCTCAACTTGGTATCAGCCCCAGCATTTT.

V and J are TRBV11-3 and TRBJ2-3; the D is unclear. Germline values: CDR1 SGHNT, CDR2 YENEEA. V lost 0 bases and J 4 bases, leaving 8 bases between the germline ends. CDR3 size: 14 residues. This CDR3 is CASSLDSVADTQYF. Here the CDR3 DNA reads TGTGCCAGCAGCTTAGATTCAGTAGCAGATACGCAGTATTTT.

This chain joins TRBV15 and TRBJ1-2, with D possibly being TRBD1 (5 bases). Germline values: CDR1 LNHNV, CDR2 YYDKDF (reference sequence). The CDR3 consists of 14 residues. Trimming cost V 2 bases and J 8 bases, with 15 bases left between them. The CDR3 reads CATSRSTEQSGYTF. The DNA for the CDR3 is TGTGCCACCAGCAGATCGACAGAGCAATCGGGCTACACCTTC.

The chain joins TRBV19 to TRBJ2-5, with TRBD2 identical over 11 bases. CDR3 length equals 15 residues. Germline V CDR1 and CDR2: LNHDA, SQIVND (reference sequence). Trimming at V came to 3 bases and at J to 5 bases, leaving 5 bases not matched to a gene. CDR3 bases: TGTGCCAGTAGTATCGGGACTAGCGGTGTGGAGACCCAGTACTTC. It codes for CASSIGTSGVETQYF.